This T cell receptor (beta chain) appears in the sequencing data of a study of T cells after yellow fever vaccination (dated by TCRdb to between 2019 and 2020). With respect to the entire study: The SMART-Seq v4 Ultra Low Input RNA kit was used to prepare libraries from fractions with low cell numbers. To track T-cell clones before and after primary and booster YFV17D yellow fever vaccination, bulk TCR alpha and beta repertoires were sequenced longitudinally. The cohort comprised two healthy male donors, one aged 18 to 30 and one aged 30 to 39 years. Blood samples were taken at several timepoints before and after primary and secondary immunization, and bulk PBMC replicates and cell subsets were isolated.

General study outcomes and caveats: Compared with the primary T-cell response, the secondary T-cell response was faster but weaker, reaching its peak on day 5 rather than on day 15. Computational filtering was required because FACS-sorted repertoires could contain abundant contaminating clonotypes from the bulk population. Only a couple of donors were included in the study, so the extent to which the findings can be generalized is limited. After the booster, most clones that had expanded after primary vaccination were detected again (about 95% of CD4 and roughly nine tenths of CD8), suggesting broad maintenance of memory. A small share of clonotypes occurred in both CD4 and CD8 compartments, likely arising from convergent recombination.

The sample's treatment or condition label, in plain terms: live attenuated yellow fever vaccine strain. At each blood-draw timepoint, two biological replicates of bulk PBMCs were collected. A standard Ficoll-Paque protocol was used to isolate PBMCs from peripheral blood. RNA was extracted with TriZol from bulk PBMCs, CD4 and CD8 fractions, and dextramer-positive and dextramer-negative fractions. This clonotype was detected only a few times. Its antigen is currently not known. There are no base qualities to consult, and no much larger clone falls within one base. The data were produced on an Illumina NovaSeq 6000. TCR cDNA was made using 5'RACE template switching, a step that added a universal primer site and unique molecular identifiers. cDNA synthesis was primed from both the TCR alpha and TCR beta constant segments. Libraries were amplified in two PCR steps, with sample barcodes and sequencing adapters added in the second step. Sequencing of libraries was performed on Illumina HiSeq 2500 (2x100 bp) or NovaSeq (2x150 bp). Concerning the study's data processing: Demultiplexing of reads and collapsing into UMI consensus sequences were performed with MIGEC, and V(D)J alignment was carried out with MiXCR. Vaccine-responding clonotypes were defined with edgeR using replicate PBMC samples, requiring FDR below 0.01 and a log2 fold change above 5 up to day 15. CD4 or CD8 identity was assigned to each bulk clonotype according to whether the clonotype was present at higher abundance in the sequenced CD4 repertoire or the sequenced CD8 repertoire. The public reads were reanalyzed by TCRdb: fastp trimming at Q25, MiXCR alignment, in-frame beta chains only. A single entry per CDR3 protein holds the most common genes and DNA from its merged rows. The V and J calls, along with clone size, are taken from TCRdb and not from the paper's own processing. This sample gives some 340,000 distinct CDR3 sequences in total; roughly 4.3% of them show up just once. The ten most abundant clones make up under 30% of the sample.

The germline V gene provides CDR1 LGHNA and CDR2 YNFKEQ. Reading from cysteine to phenylalanine, the CDR3 counts 17 amino acids. Just CDR3 DNA is preserved here, 51 bases in frame from base 1. The junction carries 18 bases between V and J, which are trimmed by 0 bases and 7 bases respectively. The source material was PBMCs, sampled 5 days after the yellow fever booster vaccination. This sequence originates from a man aged 18 to 29 who received the YFV17D yellow fever vaccine. Rearrangement joined TRBV4-2 to TRBJ2-2; a tentative D call is TRBD2 (5 bases match). Here the CDR3 is given as CASSQESKRLGVGELFF. The DNA sequence is given as TGTGCCAGCAGCCAAGAATCCAAGCGGTTGGGCGTCGGGGAGCTGTTTTTT.